The 3 T cell receptor beta chains below all came from one sample that was sequenced in a study of cytomegalovirus exposure and HLA in healthy donors. Primers included in the PCR were 60 Vbeta and 13 Jbeta primers. Clones were read by immunoSEQ multiplex PCR, and TCRdb kept only the in-frame ones, dropping some. This sample yields 130,000 or so clones, of which 80% to 85% are seen a single time; 2% to 2.5% belongs to the top ten. The material sequenced was PBMCs. These receptors came from a woman aged 40 to 49 in good health and CMV-seronegative.

This clone was found once. The V call is TRBV4-1, the J call TRBJ2-3, with 8 bases aligning to TRBD2. Germline V CDR1 and CDR2: MGHRA, YSYEKL. There are 16 residues in the CDR3. J lost 0 bases, V lost 6 bases, and 8 bases had no gene match. CDR3: CASSGGAGGSTDTQYF. In DNA form, the CDR3 reads TGCGCCAGCAGTGGGGGGGCGGGGGGTAGCACAGATACGCAGTATTTT.

The chain uses TRBV5-1 and TRBJ2-3; D may be TRBD2 (5 bases). Trimming pared 4 bases from V and 2 bases from J, leaving 17 bases between. This CDR3 has 16 amino acids. From germline, CDR1 is SGHRS and CDR2 YFSETQ. The CDR3 here is CASSEDFGFPTDTQYF. For the CDR3, the DNA is TGCGCCAGCAGCGAGGACTTCGGGTTTCCCACAGATACGCAGTATTTT.

V is TRBV10-1 and J is TRBJ2-1; TRBD2 aligns across 12 bases. J gave up 7 bases and V 9 bases, and 10 bases lay outside the gene matches. This CDR3 has 15 amino acids. Per germline, CDR1 WNHNN and CDR2 SYGVQD (reference sequence). Here the CDR3 reads CASSSSSGGANEQFF. The DNA of the CDR3 is TGCGCCAGTAGTTCCTCTAGCGGGGGGGCTAATGAGCAGTTCTTC.